This T cell receptor beta chain emerged from a study of shared clonotypes between healthy human individuals. The overall study: CD4 naive and memory got three plates each, CD8 naive two, CD8 memory one.

The length of the CDR3 is 14 residues. Germline values: CDR1 SNHLY, CDR2 FYNNEI. Trimming cost V 7 bases and J 8 bases, with 20 bases left between them. The authors divided CD4+ cells into CD45RA+ naive and CD45RA-negative memory subsets. This clone was detected a few times. Assay: immunoSEQ multiplex PCR; the TCRdb copy retains only in-frame clones and omits some. The sample has some 1,100,000 clones; 70% to 80% are singletons. The sample taken for sequencing was memory CD4+ T cells from PBMCs. Subset: CD45RA-negative fraction. This clonotype was obtained from a man younger than 30 in good health. Some clones in this sample may be carry-over from other donors' samples. The rearrangement joins TRBV2 to TRBJ1-2; D is possibly TRBD1 (5 bases). The CDR3 bases are TGTGCCAGCAAAGGAGGCGGGGGAGTCATGGGCTACACCTTC. Translated: CASKGGGGVMGYTF.